Below, one TCR beta chain is given with its context. Its binding antigen is unknown. The input lacks base qualities; no much larger clone sits a single base away. This entry comes from a study of shared clonotypes between healthy human individuals (TCRdb year 2020). Turning to the overall study: The cohort included three men and a couple of women between 18 and 49 years of age. Leukapheresis yielded between about 0.85 and 10 billion PBMCs per donor. To increase sequencing depth and limit assay-specific biases, different laboratories used diverse techniques to prepare libraries and sequence TCR repertoires. Blood TCR repertoires of four to six healthy adults were deeply sequenced to estimate repertoire size and the extent of clonotype sharing between individuals. For each donor, CD4 naive and CD4 memory were each given three plates, CD8 naive was given two plates, and CD8 memory was given one plate.

Healthy HIV-negative adults with no recently reported acute infections or vaccinations were included as donors. Only Caucasian adults living in Nashville, Tennessee, USA were represented among the donors. CD4+ T cells were enriched by magnetic negative selection, after which naive cells were positively selected on CD45RA and the negative fraction was taken as the memory subset. Blood was obtained by leukapheresis, after which PBMCs were separated by Ficoll-Histopaque density gradient centrifugation and cryopreserved in liquid nitrogen vapor phase. Analytical flow cytometry was used to check the purity and quantity of each magnetically sorted T cell population. Genomic DNA was isolated from every sorted fraction and measured by UV absorbance on a Nanodrop 2000c. TCR CDR3 regions were amplified from genomic DNA by multiplex PCR using the deep immunoSEQ assay. Genomic DNA extracted from each cell subset was distributed evenly over all wells of several immunoSEQ 96-well plates, and each plate served as one replicate. For sorted subsets, about 200 ng genomic DNA, equal to about 30,000 T cell genomes, was loaded into each replicate PCR. Purified libraries were measured with a Qubit 3.0 fluorometer, size-checked on a Bioanalyzer 2100, and measured again with the KAPA Library Quantification kit. Every immunoSEQ 96-well plate was sequenced on a dedicated single-read 150-cycle Illumina NextSeq 550 flow cell. The study's own analysis went as follows. Because the immunoSEQ output included only junctional sequences and no quality scores, the filtering could not be the same as the filtering used for full-length reads. To assign V/J genes and CDR3, sequences were annotated using PyIR, a Python wrapper for IgBLAST v1.9, with IMGT germline references. Any read was removed if the V/J assignment was weak (E-value above 1e-6), the CDR3 was missing, or the read contained stop codons, out-of-frame junctions, or ambiguous translated residues. A V3J clonotype was defined by an identical inferred V gene, J gene, and CDR3 amino acid sequence. To compute the percentage overlap between repertoires, the number of shared unique clonotypes was divided by the size of the smaller repertoire. RTK rarefaction, the Chao1 estimator, and Recon v2.1 estimates of unobserved clonotypes were used to assess repertoire richness. OLGA was used to compute generation probabilities for all TCRbeta clonotypes that the gDNA method yielded from a few donors. TCRdb holds this immuneACCESS table with in-frame rearrangements only. Some clones are missing; in checked studies, unresolved V genes explain under half, and the rest has no known cause. V, J and clone size derive from that table, while D and trimming were established from the DNA sequence. This sample is represented by 850,000 to 1,100,000 clones; 60% to 80% of them were singletons. The biggest ten clones account for about 0.89% of the sample.

Overall study results and their limits: Pairwise subsampling led to the expectation that sequencing depth would affect the degree of clonotype sharing among donors. Incomplete sequencing was indicated by rarefaction of sorted-subset datasets, despite the large sequencing depth. Naive subsets generally had larger estimated clonotype richness than memory subsets. Sampling was limited to blood, and TCR repertoires in tissue likely differ from TCR repertoires in blood. Across a handful of donors, approximately 4.6% of naive CD4, roughly 3.5% of naive CD8, approximately 2.5% of memory CD4, and approximately 0.4% of memory CD8 clonotypes were shared. Clonotypes shared by all four sorted-subset donors showed higher generation probabilities than non-shared clonotypes. Because the study included only a small number of donors, the genetic and exposure-history diversity represented was limited.

Sequenced material: memory CD4+ T cells from PBMCs. In the paper's terms, the cell subset or site label means: CD45RA-negative fraction. The TCR comes from a man between 18 and 35 years old in good health. Some clones in this sample may be carry-over from other donors' samples.

The CDR3 corresponds to CASSPFSRNTEAFF. DNA sequence: TGTGCCAGCTCACCCTTTTCCCGGAACACTGAAGCTTTCTTT. This chain is built from TRBV18 and TRBJ1-1; the D gene is not confidently resolved. The CDR3, from cysteine to phenylalanine, totals 14 residues. CDR3 DNA is the only sequence kept; it has 42 bases, read in frame from the first base. According to the germline V gene, CDR1 reads KGHSH and CDR2 reads LQKENI. Between the V and J ends, shortened by 3 bases and 1 base respectively, the junction contains 9 bases.